Below, one T cell receptor (beta chain) is given with its context. Its antigen is still unknown. A much bigger clone sits one base away, suggesting this may be a read error. Primers used in a second PCR of about 7 to 12 cycles were a sample-barcoded 5' primer and a J-beta primer mix. MiXCR, run by TCRdb on the 5' RACE reads, gives a single entry per CDR3 protein. The sample lists 800,000 to 950,000 distinct CDR3 sequences; 25% to 30% were seen once. This sample is drawn from a study of blood T cells in healthy people across ages. Each sample used at least 7 million PBMCs. General study findings and limits: Whereas aged donors had fewer naive CD4+ cells, long-lived donors had more of them and higher diversity. Donor CMV infection status was unknown, possibly confounding age-related changes in expanded clonotypes.

This CDR3 has 17 amino acids. V lost 5 bases to trimming and J lost 4 bases, with 22 bases between them. These sequences were also reported in another study, on T cells of mothers and their children. That work adds: The entire RNA extract went into cDNA synthesis at about 1.5 ug per 15 ul.

V and J are TRBV12-3 or TRBV12-4 and TRBJ2-3, with D perhaps matching TRBD2 (6 bases). This TCR was sampled from a woman aged 40 to 50 in good health. Sequences were obtained from blood. CDR3 bases: TGTGCCAGCAGTGCCGCTTGGAGAGGAGGGAGCTCAGATACGCAGTATTTT. Residues: CASSAAWRGGSSDTQYF.